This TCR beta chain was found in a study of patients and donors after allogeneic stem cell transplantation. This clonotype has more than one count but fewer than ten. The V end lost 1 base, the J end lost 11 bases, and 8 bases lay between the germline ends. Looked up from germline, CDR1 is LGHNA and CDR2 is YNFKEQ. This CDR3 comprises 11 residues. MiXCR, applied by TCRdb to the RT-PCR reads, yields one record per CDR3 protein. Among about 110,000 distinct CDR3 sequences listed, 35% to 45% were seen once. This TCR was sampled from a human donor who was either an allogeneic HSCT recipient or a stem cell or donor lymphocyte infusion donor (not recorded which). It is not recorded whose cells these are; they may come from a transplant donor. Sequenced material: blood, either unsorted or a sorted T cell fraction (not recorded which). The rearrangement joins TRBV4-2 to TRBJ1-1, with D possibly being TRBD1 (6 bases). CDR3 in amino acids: CASSQAGVAFF. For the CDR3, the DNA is TGTGCCAGCAGCCAAGCAGGGGTCGCTTTCTTT.